Presented here are 20 T cell receptor beta chains from one specimen sequenced in a study of cytomegalovirus exposure and HLA in healthy donors. PCR primers comprised 60 Vbeta and 13 Jbeta primers. Only in-frame clones appear in the TCRdb table, and some are missing; sequencing was by immunoSEQ multiplex PCR. The sample shows approximately 130,000 clones, 80% to 85% of them seen only once. The sample was PBMCs. The receptors shown here come from a boy between 10 and 17 years old in good health and CMV-seronegative.

The V call is TRBV5-6, the J call TRBJ2-1; D not certain. V dropped 4 bases and J dropped 8 bases, with 7 bases sitting between them. The CDR3 covers 11 residues. CDR1 SGHDT and CDR2 YYEEEE come from the germline V gene. Here the CDR3 DNA reads TGTGCCAGCAGCCTGTGGCATGAGCAGTTCTTC. Translating it yields CASSLWHEQFF.

This chain uses TRBV6-1 with TRBJ2-2; no firm D call. Trimming removed 2 bases at V and 3 bases at J, with 7 bases between. The germline gives CDR1 MNHNS, CDR2 SASEGT. This CDR3 is 14 amino acids long. The CDR3 reads CASSETRYTGELFF. The CDR3 DNA is TGTGCCAGCAGTGAAACTCGATACACCGGGGAGCTGTTTTTT.

The CDR3, as DNA: TGTGCCAGCAGCCTAGTGACTAGCTTGCACACAGATACGCAGTATTTT. Its protein product is CASSLVTSLHTDTQYF. The chain couples TRBV7-9 to TRBJ2-3; 7 nucleotides line up with TRBD2. Germline-derived CDR1 and CDR2 are SEHNR and FQNEAQ (reference sequence). CDR3 length: 16 residues. The trim removed 5 bases at V and 2 bases at J, leaving 10 bases unmatched.

The DNA for the CDR3 is TGTGCCAGCATCGGACAGGGGCTGGGACAGCCCCAGCATTTT. It specifies CASIGQGLGQPQHF. The chain has TRBV2 and TRBJ1-5; 9 positions match TRBD1. Germline CDR1 SNHLY, CDR2 FYNNEI. CDR3 size: 14 residues. V lost 7 bases and J lost 7; bases outside the gene matches: 8.

In its sample, this clone was seen once. CDR3 in DNA: TGTGCCAGCAGTTACTCCGGGACTCCCGGGTGTGAAGCTTTCTTT. It translates to CASSYSGTPGCEAFF. This sequence joins TRBV6-5 and TRBJ1-1; TRBD1 is a possible D gene (5 bases). V lost 0 bases and J lost 7, with 15 bases in between. Germline V lookup: CDR1 MNHEY, CDR2 SVGAGI. This CDR3 has 15 residues.

The chain is built from TRBV7-2 and TRBJ1-1; the D gene is possibly TRBD1 (6 bases). Trimming cost V 2 bases and J 3 bases, with 16 bases left between them. The CDR3 runs to 16 residues. The germline V gene has CDR1 SGHTA and CDR2 FQGNSA. The CDR3 protein is CASSLRGGARDTEAFF. In DNA form, the CDR3 reads TGTGCCAGCAGCTTAAGGGGGGGGGCGAGGGACACTGAAGCTTTCTTT.

This clone was counted a few times. The rearrangement uses TRBV5-1 and TRBJ1-1; the D gene is possibly TRBD1 (6 bases). The CDR3 is made up of 15 amino acids. CDR1 is SGHRS, CDR2 YFSETQ, per germline. Trimming pared 0 bases from V and 1 base from J, leaving 10 bases between. The CDR3 sequence: CASSLEGGGNTEAFF. The CDR3 coding sequence is TGCGCCAGCAGCTTGGAGGGAGGGGGGAACACTGAAGCTTTCTTT. The entire variable domain, with the rest obtained from reference TRBV5-1 and TRBJ1-1, is as follows: KAGVTQTPRYLIKTRGQQVTLSCSPISGHRSVSWYQQTPGQGLQFLFEYFSETQRNKGNFPGRFSGRQFSNSRSEMNVSTLELGDSALYLCASSLEGGGNTEAFFGQGTRLTVV.

This chain joins TRBV5-1 and TRBJ2-7; D is undetermined. Looked up from germline, CDR1 is SGHRS and CDR2 is YFSETQ. The V and J ends lost 4 bases and 0 bases respectively, with 8 bases between them. The CDR3 totals 13 residues. The CDR3, as DNA: TGCGCCAGCAGCGCGGCGAGCTCCTACGAGCAGTACTTC. Its protein product is CASSAASSYEQYF.

V usage is TRBV11-2 and J usage is TRBJ2-3, with TRBD2 matching over 7 bases. The V segment lost 5 bases and the J segment 3 bases; nucleotides outside the gene matches: 11. The CDR3 has 16 amino acids. From germline, CDR1 is SGHAT and CDR2 FQNNGV. In DNA, the CDR3 is TGTGCCAGCAGCCCCCTCTGGCGGGAGAGGACAGATACGCAGTATTTT. Amino acid sequence: CASSPLWRERTDTQYF.

The gene calls are TRBV19 and TRBJ1-1; D gene uncertain. Deletions cut 6 bases from V and 7 bases from J, with 12 bases between. The CDR3 has 12 residues. Germline lookup yields CDR1 LNHDA and CDR2 SQIVND (reference sequence). CDR3 sequence: CASSPGSSEAFF. Written as DNA, the CDR3 is TGTGCCAGTAGCCCTGGGAGCAGTGAAGCTTTCTTT.

The chain combines TRBV13 with TRBJ2-7; D gene uncertain. Germline CDR1 and CDR2: PRHDT and FYEKMQ (reference sequence). Trimming stripped 3 bases from V and 2 bases from J, with 14 bases between. CDR3 length: 15 residues. CDR3 nucleotide sequence: TGTGCCAGCAGCTTTAGTTCTTCCCCAACCTACGAGCAGTACTTC. It yields the protein CASSFSSSPTYEQYF.

V gene TRBV5-6 combines with J gene TRBJ1-4, with a weak D call TRBD1 (5 bases). Germline-derived CDR1 and CDR2 are SGHDT and YYEEEE. The germline V and J ends were trimmed by 3 bases and 8 bases, with 20 bases remaining between them. The CDR3 totals 16 residues. The CDR3 sequence is CASSSSRVATLEKLFF. The CDR3 bases are TGTGCCAGCAGCTCTTCCAGGGTTGCCACTTTGGAAAAACTGTTTTTT.

J is TRBJ1-5 and V is TRBV6-1; 10 bases match TRBD1. Germline lookup yields CDR1 MNHNS and CDR2 SASEGT. J was trimmed by 2 bases and V by 11 bases; bases with no gene match: 6. The CDR3 totals 14 residues. The CDR3 loop reads CAGRGTGGNQPQHF. CDR3 DNA: TGTGCCGGGAGAGGGACAGGGGGCAATCAGCCCCAGCATTTT.

This clone was observed a single time. Here the CDR3 DNA reads TGTGCCAGCAGCGGCGGGACTAGCGGTTTAAATGAGCAGTTCTTC. Its protein is CASSGGTSGLNEQFF. The chain combines TRBV5-4 with TRBJ2-1; 11 bases align to TRBD2. Germline V gene data show CDR1 as SGHNT and CDR2 as YYREEE (reference sequence). The CDR3 contains 15 residues. The ends lost 4 bases at V and 7 bases at J; junction bases unmatched: 7.

V gene TRBV14 combines with J gene TRBJ1-4; D unclear. Trimming pared 0 bases from V and 8 bases from J, leaving 7 bases between. Germline V gene lookup returns CDR1 SGHDN and CDR2 FVKESK. This CDR3 spans 13 amino acids. The CDR3: CASSQDLREKLFF. CDR3 DNA: TGTGCCAGCAGCCAAGATCTGAGGGAAAAACTGTTTTTT.

The J gene is TRBJ2-7, the V gene TRBV7-9, with D maybe TRBD1 (5 bases). Trimming pared 6 bases from V and 2 bases from J, leaving 11 bases between. The CDR3 totals 13 residues. Looked up from germline, CDR1 is SEHNR and CDR2 is FQNEAQ (reference sequence). The CDR3 spells CASSFDSPYEQYF. CDR3 in DNA: TGTGCCAGCAGTTTCGACAGCCCCTACGAGCAGTACTTC.

The chain uses TRBV2 and TRBJ2-1; perhaps TRBD1 as D (6 bases). Germline CDR1 SNHLY, CDR2 FYNNEI. Trimming took off 5 bases at V and 3 bases at J, with 11 bases between the two ends. This CDR3 has 14 residues. The CDR3 DNA reads TGTGCCAGCAGTAACAGGGAATTCTACAATGAGCAGTTCTTC. It translates to CASSNREFYNEQFF.

V gene TRBV4-1 combines with J gene TRBJ1-2, with TRBD1 as a possible D gene (6 bases). Trimming removed 2 bases from V and 4 bases from J, with 14 bases in between. The CDR3 has 15 amino acids. CDR1 and CDR2 (germline): MGHRA, YSYEKL. CDR3 in amino acids: CASSQPDRPVYGYTF. DNA for the CDR3: TGCGCCAGCAGCCAACCGGACAGACCAGTCTATGGCTACACCTTC.

This clone was seen just once. J is TRBJ2-7 and V is TRBV2, with 8 bases matching TRBD2. V trimming: 8 bases; J trimming: 1 base; junction bases outside the gene matches: 10. Germline V gene sequence: CDR1 SNHLY, CDR2 FYNNEI. The CDR3 totals 15 residues. This chain's CDR3 is CASEGVLAGSYEQYF. CDR3 DNA: TGTGCCAGCGAGGGTGTCCTAGCGGGTTCCTACGAGCAGTACTTC. Full variable domain (rest looked up from reference TRBV2 and TRBJ2-7): EPEVTQTPSHQVTQMGQEVILRCVPISNHLYFYWYRQILGQKVEFLVSFYNNEISEKSEIFDDQFSVERPDGSNFTLKIRSTKLEDSAMYFCASEGVLAGSYEQYFGPGTRLTVT.

The CDR3 nucleotides are TGTGCCAGCAGTTTGTCAGGGATGAACACTGAAGCTTTCTTT. Its protein product is CASSLSGMNTEAFF. The rearrangement uses TRBV27 and TRBJ1-1, with D maybe TRBD1 (5 bases). Germline V CDR1 and CDR2: MNHEY, SMNVEV (reference sequence). This CDR3 has 14 amino acids. The V end lost 3 bases, the J end lost 0 bases, and 8 bases lay between the germline ends.